This TCR beta chain derives from a study of T cells in Graves' hyperthyroidism and ophthalmopathy (dated by TCRdb to about 2019). Background for the entire study: Peripheral blood samples were taken at initial diagnosis, before any treatment was given. To identify TCR V-J signatures that set the groups apart, the researchers used a discovery cohort of more than 95 patients, made up of 40 to 45 with Graves' ophthalmopathy and about 60 with stable Graves' hyperthyroidism. Prospective prediction of ophthalmopathy was tested in an independent validation cohort consisting of 18 hyperthyroidism patients and around 17 patients who later progressed to ophthalmopathy. The 95 to 100 discovery patients were randomly divided into training and test sets at a 7:3 ratio. In addition, the study compared T-cell repertoires in thyroid tissue and in blood from six Graves' hyperthyroidism patients. After blood sampling, hyperthyroidism patients were treated with methimazole at a starting dose of 30 mg daily, and ophthalmopathy patients were treated with high-dose intravenous methylprednisolone. The paper describes TCR Vbeta CDR3 sequencing of about 140 peripheral blood samples, made up of 43 ophthalmopathy patients, roughly 80 hyperthyroidism patients and some 17 progressor patients. Broad study findings and their caveats: During validation, the model predicted progression to ophthalmopathy a median of around 7 months ahead of onset, with more than 55% sensitivity and 72% to 85% specificity. Most expanded thyroid clonotypes (frequency above 0.001) were also detected in blood, suggesting blood repertoires may reflect thyroid immune responses. Sample size was not statistically predetermined, and blinding of investigators to group allocation was not performed. Ophthalmopathy was separated from stable hyperthyroidism by a 13 V-J signature model, with over 85% sensitivity and about 81% specificity obtained in cross-validation and 80%/75% obtained in testing.

Stable Graves' hyperthyroidism was defined as the absence of progression to ophthalmopathy over 18 months of follow-up. Hyperthyroidism patients were aged 18 to 65 years and newly diagnosed, with disease duration of less than 2 months. Patients with uncontrolled infections, other autoimmune diseases, pregnancy or lactation were excluded. Clinical symptoms, serum thyroxine and TRAb, thyroid ultrasound, and orbital computed tomography formed the basis for the diagnoses. PBMCs were separated from around 9.1 ml of fresh peripheral blood using Ficoll-Paque density gradient centrifugation. Total RNA was extracted with Trizol reagent, and quality was checked on an Agilent 2100 Bioanalyzer. V is cut by 5 bases and J by 0 bases, and the space between the germline ends is 14 bases. The germline V gene (reference sequence) yields MNHNY for CDR1 and SVGAGI for CDR2. Its CDR3 holds 16 amino acids, cysteine through phenylalanine. Here the CDR3 DNA is all that survives: 48 bases in frame from base 1.

A few counts support this clonotype. No antigen is known for it. Per-base quality was not reported, and no clone a single base away is much larger than it. The TCR beta CDR3 regions were amplified from the RNA transcripts. The first round of RT-PCR for the TCR CDR3 was performed with the HTBI primer set and the Qiagen OneStep RT-PCR kit. The libraries were constructed in a second round of multiplex PCR and then size-selected and purified. Paired-end sequencing of the libraries was performed with 100 bp reads on an Illumina HiSeq2000. On the authors' methods: SOAPnuke was used to process the raw data, removing reads that contained adapters or uncalled bases, had a mean Phred below 15, or lacked an exact match to the constant primer or identifier. High-quality paired reads were merged with COPE v1.2.5, and unique nucleotide sequences were defined as clonotypes. MiTCR v1.1 was used to align the clonotypes against IMGT TRBV, TRBD and TRBJ reference segments. The analysis included only V-J combinations with a frequency above 0.0001, which together covered approximately 99% of the repertoires. A TCS score was defined as the ratio of F50 (clonal expansion) to E x V (chaos), with BLOSUM62-based TCRdist applied between CDR3 peptides within each V-J. Welch's t-statistics and random forest reduced fewer than 550 V-J features to roughly 13, which were used in a naive Bayes classifier (R e1071). The Morisita-Horn index was used to measure how similar the thyroid and blood repertoires were. TCRdb reworked the public reads: Q25 trimming with fastp, MiXCR clone assembly, productive beta chains retained. Each record represents a unique CDR3 protein, reported with the most common genes and DNA among its rows. In this record, the V and J calls reflect TCRdb's handling and not the investigators' own analysis. A total of hundreds of thousands of distinct CDR3 sequences appear in this sample, just over 35% of them only once. Clones ranked in the top ten supply around 30% of the sample.

This receptor was obtained from a woman in her thirties or forties with Graves' hyperthyroidism. Sequencing input: blood. The V gene is TRBV6-6 and the J gene is TRBJ1-3; the D gene is not confidently resolved. The CDR3 protein sequence reads: CASSSNLLLSGNTIYF. The sequence in DNA is TGTGCCAGCAGTAGTAACCTGCTGCTCTCTGGAAACACCATATATTTT.